Listed here are 8 T cell receptor beta chains from one sample, sequenced in a study of CD8 T cells in Susac syndrome. A quantity of about 0.45 to 1 ug RNA underwent reverse transcription using random hexamers. TCRdb used MiXCR to reprocess the immunoSEQ multiplex PCR reads, holding one entry per CDR3 protein. The sample lists around 300,000 distinct CDR3 sequences, roughly 90% seen once, with about 0.17% in the top ten. Sequencing was done on a sample of CD8+ T cells from PBMCs. Source of these receptors: a human donor with multiple sclerosis.

The gene calls are TRBV20-1 and TRBJ2-7, with TRBD1 matching 7 bases. Losses at the gene ends were 1 base for V and 3 bases for J; bases not matched to a gene: 15. The CDR3 is 17 amino acids. Germline CDR1 and CDR2: DFQATT and SNEGSKA (reference sequence). The CDR3: CSARVRTGDLRDYEQYF. The DNA of the CDR3 is TGCAGTGCTAGAGTTCGGACAGGAGACCTACGGGACTACGAGCAGTACTTC.

The chain recombines TRBV2 with TRBJ2-7, with D hard to call. Looked up from germline, CDR1 is SNHLY and CDR2 is FYNNEI. The CDR3 spans 13 residues. The V end was cut by 3 bases, the J end by 5 bases, with 11 bases between. The chain's CDR3 is CASSDVWSNEQYF. The CDR3 DNA reads as TGTGCCAGCAGTGATGTGTGGAGCAACGAGCAGTACTTC.

DNA of the CDR3: TGTGCCAGCAGCTGGACACAGAACTACGAGCAGTACTTC. Protein sequence: CASSWTQNYEQYF. This chain connects TRBV11-2 to TRBJ2-7; a possible D gene is TRBD1 (5 bases). Germline V gives CDR1 SGHAT, CDR2 FQNNGV. Trimming took off 4 bases at V and 3 bases at J, with 10 bases between the two ends. The length of the CDR3 is 13 residues.

The genes are TRBV29-1 and TRBJ2-1; TRBD1 or TRBD2 may be the D gene (5 bases each). Germline V gene sequence: CDR1 SQVTM, CDR2 ANQGSEA. V shed 0 bases and J shed 12 bases, with 24 bases lying between them. This CDR3 region has 16 residues. Here the CDR3 reads CSVEDGAGSGVRRQFF. DNA for the CDR3: TGCAGCGTTGAAGATGGGGCCGGATCCGGGGTCCGTAGGCAGTTCTTC.

The J gene is TRBJ2-7, the V gene TRBV7-2; 9 bases are a match to TRBD1. V shed 5 bases, J shed 3 bases, and the junction held 5 bases outside the gene matches. Germline CDR1 is SGHTA and CDR2 is FQGNSA. This CDR3 region has 14 residues. CDR3 DNA sequence: TGTGCCAGCAGCGGCCGGGACAGGGACTACGAGCAGTACTTC. This translates into CASSGRDRDYEQYF. Filled out from reference TRBV7-2 and TRBJ2-7, the complete variable domain reads GAGVSQSPSNKVTEKGKDVELRCDPISGHTALYWYRQSLGQGLEFLIYFQGNSAPDKSGLPSDRFSAERTGGSVSTLTIQRTQQEDSAVYLCASSGRDRDYEQYFGPGTRLTVT.

V gene TRBV4-1 combines with J gene TRBJ2-7; 8 nucleotides agree with TRBD1. J gave up 4 bases and V 3 bases, and 11 bases lay outside the gene matches. The CDR3 covers 16 residues. The germline V gene has CDR1 MGHRA and CDR2 YSYEKL. The CDR3 nucleotides read TGCGCCAGCAGCCAGGCAGTGGCAGGGGGCACTTACGAGCAGTACTTC. This gives the protein CASSQAVAGGTYEQYF.

The V gene is TRBV5-5, the J gene TRBJ1-4; the match to TRBD1 covers 9 bases. Germline lookup yields CDR1 SGHKS and CDR2 YYEKEE (reference sequence). The CDR3 totals 14 residues. V was clipped by 3 bases and J by 10 bases; unmatched bases: 7. DNA of the CDR3: TGTGCCAGCAGCTCCGGGACAGGGATGGGAAAACTGTTTTTT. Residues: CASSSGTGMGKLFF.

A note on this clonotype: Germline and junction disagree at one end, which may indicate a read error. The chain couples TRBV20-1 to TRBJ1-5, with TRBD1 identical over 9 bases. This CDR3 contains 15 residues. Germline assignment: CDR1 DFQATT and CDR2 SNEGSKA (reference sequence). DNA of the CDR3: TGCAGTGCTAGATATAAAATCGGGACAGGGCAGCCCCAGCTTTTT. The encoded protein is CSARYKIGTGQPQLF.